The entry that follows covers one TCR beta chain sequence. The PCR employed 60 Vbeta primers together with 13 Jbeta primers. TCRdb's table, derived via immunoSEQ multiplex PCR, lists solely in-frame clones and lacks some. The table includes about 190,000 clones, 86% detected once. The sample is drawn from a study of cytomegalovirus exposure and HLA in healthy donors. After removal of 4 bases from V and 4 bases from J, the junction contained 10 bases not matched to a gene. Germline CDR1 SGHVS, CDR2 FQNEAQ. The CDR3 covers 16 residues. The receptor comes from a woman in her thirties in good health and CMV-seronegative. This chain links TRBV7-8 with TRBJ2-1, with 7 bases identical to TRBD2. Sequencing was done on a sample of PBMCs. The CDR3 bases are TGTGCCAGCAGCTCTTACGGGAGGCCACCATACAATGAGCAGTTCTTC. It codes for CASSSYGRPPYNEQFF. The full variable domain, rest sourced from reference TRBV7-8 and TRBJ2-1, is GAGVSQSPRYKVAKRGQDVALRCDPISGHVSLFWYQQALGQGPEFLTYFQNEAQLDKSGLPSDRFFAERPEGSVSTLKIQRTQQEDSAVYLCASSSYGRPPYNEQFFGPGTRLTVL.